A selection of T cell receptor beta chains follows, all from one sample in a study of cytotoxic CD8 clonotypes in ibrutinib-treated CLL. The data were produced by immunoSEQ multiplex PCR, yet TCRdb's version contains in-frame clones alone and is incomplete. The sample has around 200,000 clones; roughly three quarters are singletons. This specimen consisted of PBMCs, obtained after 12 months of ibrutinib treatment. The receptors derive from a human donor with chronic lymphocytic leukemia. Each CDR3 is given with its conserved first and last residue. A D gene is named only where the DNA matches it firmly. Not all rows give a size; the values are once, few, many and, for expanded clones, a class.

clone size: -
J gene: TRBJ2-7
D gene: -
V gene: TRBV10-1
CDR3 protein: CASSEGGTGNEQYF
CDR3 DNA: TGCGCCAGCAGTGAAGGGGGAACAGGGAACGAGCAGTACTTC

clone size: -
J gene: TRBJ1-6
D gene: -
V gene: TRBV5-1
CDR3 protein: CASSPLGGSGYYNSPLHF
CDR3 DNA: TGCGCCAGCAGCCCCCTGGGGGGTTCGGGCTATTATAATTCACCCCTCCACTTT

clone size: few
J gene: TRBJ2-7
D gene: TRBD1
V gene: TRBV7-9
CDR3 protein: CASTRQGSPYEQYF
CDR3 DNA: TGTGCCAGCACCAGACAGGGGTCCCCCTACGAGCAGTACTTC

clone size: -
J gene: TRBJ2-2
D gene: TRBD2
V gene: TRBV7-9
CDR3 protein: CASSLAGTSDGGELFF
CDR3 DNA: TGTGCCAGCAGCTTAGCTGGGACTAGCGATGGCGGGGAGCTGTTTTTT

clone size: -
J gene: TRBJ2-2
D gene: -
V gene: TRBV19
CDR3 protein: CASGGPNTGELFF
CDR3 DNA: TGTGCCAGCGGGGGACCGAACACCGGGGAGCTGTTTTTT

clone size: -
J gene: TRBJ2-1
D gene: TRBD1
V gene: TRBV19
CDR3 protein: CASSTRGPEQFF
CDR3 DNA: TGTGCCAGTAGTACCAGGGGGCCTGAGCAGTTCTTC

clone size: -
J gene: TRBJ1-2
D gene: -
V gene: TRBV5-1
CDR3 protein: CASSSTDSYGYTF
CDR3 DNA: TGCGCCAGCAGCTCAACCGACTCCTATGGCTACACCTTC

clone size: -
J gene: TRBJ2-1
D gene: -
V gene: TRBV25-1
CDR3 protein: CASSTYNEQFF
CDR3 DNA: TGTGCCAGCAGCACATACAATGAGCAGTTCTTC

clone size: -
J gene: TRBJ1-2
D gene: -
V gene: TRBV6-1
CDR3 protein: CASSAYGYTF
CDR3 DNA: TGTGCCAGCAGCGCCTATGGCTACACCTTC

clone size: -
J gene: TRBJ2-7
D gene: TRBD2
V gene: TRBV5-6
CDR3 protein: CASSLARLAGEISYEQYF
CDR3 DNA: TGTGCCAGCAGCTTGGCCCGTCTAGCGGGGGAGATAAGCTACGAGCAGTACTTC

clone size: -
J gene: TRBJ2-5
D gene: -
V gene: TRBV18
CDR3 protein: CASSPQFVGRQETQYF
CDR3 DNA: TGTGCCAGCTCACCACAGTTTGTAGGCAGACAAGAGACCCAGTACTTC

clone size: -
J gene: TRBJ2-5
D gene: -
V gene: TRBV6-5
CDR3 protein: CASSYKLGGETQYF
CDR3 DNA: TGTGCCAGCAGTTATAAGCTGGGGGGTGAGACCCAGTACTTC

clone size: few
J gene: TRBJ1-3
D gene: -
V gene: TRBV9
CDR3 protein: CASSVGGNTIYF
CDR3 DNA: TGTGCCAGCAGCGTAGGTGGAAACACCATATATTTT

clone size: -
J gene: TRBJ2-1
D gene: -
V gene: TRBV11-3
CDR3 protein: CASSPRPAGANEQFF
CDR3 DNA: TGTGCCAGCAGCCCCAGACCCGCGGGGGCCAATGAGCAGTTCTTC

clone size: few
J gene: TRBJ2-7
D gene: TRBD1
V gene: TRBV30
CDR3 protein: CAWSSLRDRFYEQYF
CDR3 DNA: TGTGCCTGGAGTTCCCTCCGGGACAGGTTCTACGAGCAGTACTTC

clone size: -
J gene: TRBJ2-3
D gene: -
V gene: TRBV13
CDR3 protein: CASSANQMVDTQYF
CDR3 DNA: TGTGCCAGCAGCGCGAACCAGATGGTAGATACGCAGTATTTT

clone size: once
J gene: TRBJ2-7
D gene: -
V gene: TRBV7-8
CDR3 protein: CASSLRFAGSYEQYF
CDR3 DNA: TGTGCCAGCAGCTTAAGGTTTGCGGGCTCCTACGAGCAGTACTTC

clone size: -
J gene: TRBJ2-7
D gene: -
V gene: TRBV7-8
CDR3 protein: CASSYMTVYEQYF
CDR3 DNA: TGTGCCAGCAGCTATATGACAGTCTACGAGCAGTACTTC

clone size: -
J gene: TRBJ1-4
D gene: TRBD1
V gene: TRBV28
CDR3 protein: CASSPHTGGTTNEKLFF
CDR3 DNA: TGTGCCAGCAGTCCCCACACAGGGGGCACAACTAATGAAAAACTGTTTTTT

clone size: once
J gene: TRBJ1-5
D gene: TRBD1
V gene: TRBV18
CDR3 protein: CASSPPRDSNVRQPQHF
CDR3 DNA: TGTGCCAGCTCACCACCCCGGGACAGTAATGTACGACAGCCCCAGCATTTT

clone size: -
J gene: TRBJ2-7
D gene: -
V gene: TRBV5-4
CDR3 protein: CASSRDISYEQYF
CDR3 DNA: TGTGCCAGCAGTCGGGACATCTCCTACGAGCAGTACTTC

clone size: few
J gene: TRBJ1-2
D gene: -
V gene: TRBV15
CDR3 protein: CATSRDGGAAYGYTF
CDR3 DNA: TGTGCCACCAGCAGAGATGGGGGGGCGGCATATGGCTACACCTTC

clone size: -
J gene: TRBJ2-7
D gene: TRBD2
V gene: TRBV28
CDR3 protein: CASSQSSGGYEQYF
CDR3 DNA: TGTGCCAGCAGTCAATCTAGCGGGGGCTACGAGCAGTACTTC

clone size: -
J gene: TRBJ2-2
D gene: -
V gene: TRBV15
CDR3 protein: CATSRGSGGSAGELFF
CDR3 DNA: TGTGCCACCAGCAGAGGATCTGGCGGGTCAGCCGGGGAGCTGTTTTTT

clone size: -
J gene: TRBJ2-2
D gene: -
V gene: TRBV11-2
CDR3 protein: CASSLGASRAGELFF
CDR3 DNA: TGTGCCAGCAGCTTAGGGGCTAGCCGGGCCGGGGAGCTGTTTTTT

clone size: -
J gene: TRBJ2-2
D gene: -
V gene: TRBV12-2
CDR3 protein: CASSYGLPAGELFF
CDR3 DNA: TGTGCCAGCAGCTACGGACTACCTGCCGGGGAGCTGTTTTTT

clone size: -
J gene: TRBJ1-1
D gene: TRBD1
V gene: TRBV29-1
CDR3 protein: CSMRQGAGGEAFF
CDR3 DNA: TGCAGCATGCGCCAGGGGGCTGGGGGTGAAGCTTTCTTT

clone size: -
J gene: TRBJ2-7
D gene: TRBD2
V gene: TRBV4-1
CDR3 protein: CASSQELAGYEQYF
CDR3 DNA: TGCGCCAGCAGCCAAGAACTAGCGGGCTACGAGCAGTACTTC

clone size: -
J gene: TRBJ2-3
D gene: TRBD2
V gene: TRBV18
CDR3 protein: CASSPLSSGSTDTQYF
CDR3 DNA: TGTGCCAGCTCACCACTATCTAGCGGAAGCACAGATACGCAGTATTTT

clone size: few
J gene: TRBJ1-5
D gene: -
V gene: TRBV10-2
CDR3 protein: CASRGNQPQHF
CDR3 DNA: TGCGCCAGCAGGGGCAATCAGCCCCAGCATTTT

clone size: -
J gene: TRBJ1-2
D gene: -
V gene: TRBV28
CDR3 protein: CASSLPAGSRGYTF
CDR3 DNA: TGTGCCAGCAGTTTACCTGCGGGGTCGCGGGGCTACACCTTC

clone size: -
J gene: TRBJ1-1
D gene: -
V gene: TRBV28
CDR3 protein: CASSLAVRNTEAFF
CDR3 DNA: TGTGCCAGCAGTTTAGCCGTTCGGAACACTGAAGCTTTCTTT

clone size: -
J gene: TRBJ2-7
D gene: -
V gene: TRBV2
CDR3 protein: CASSDPGAGYEQYF
CDR3 DNA: TGTGCCAGCAGTGATCCGGGGGCTGGGTACGAGCAGTACTTC

clone size: -
J gene: TRBJ1-1
D gene: -
V gene: TRBV28
CDR3 protein: CASSTGSGPEAFF
CDR3 DNA: TGTGCCAGCAGTACAGGGAGCGGCCCTGAAGCTTTCTTT

clone size: -
J gene: TRBJ2-7
D gene: -
V gene: TRBV21-1
CDR3 protein: CASSPLGTPHYEQYF
CDR3 DNA: TGTGCCAGCAGCCCTCTTGGGACGCCCCATTACGAGCAGTACTTC

clone size: few
J gene: TRBJ1-2
D gene: -
V gene: TRBV18
CDR3 protein: CASSPLEGEVLDGYTF
CDR3 DNA: TGTGCCAGCTCACCCCTGGAGGGAGAGGTATTAGATGGCTACACCTTC

clone size: -
J gene: TRBJ2-5
D gene: TRBD1
V gene: TRBV7-8
CDR3 protein: CASSENTGAETQYF
CDR3 DNA: TGTGCCAGCAGCGAAAATACAGGGGCTGAGACCCAGTACTTC

clone size: -
J gene: TRBJ2-1
D gene: TRBD2
V gene: TRBV11-3
CDR3 protein: CASSSGVAGGNEQFF
CDR3 DNA: TGTGCCAGCAGCTCCGGGGTAGCGGGGGGAAATGAGCAGTTCTTC

clone size: once
J gene: TRBJ1-6
D gene: -
V gene: TRBV5-4
CDR3 protein: CASSLDPTGHNSPLHF
CDR3 DNA: TGTGCCAGCAGCTTGGACCCGACAGGTCATAATTCACCCCTCCACTTT

clone size: -
J gene: TRBJ2-7
D gene: -
V gene: TRBV6-1
CDR3 protein: CASTTRRGYEQYF
CDR3 DNA: TGTGCCAGCACCACGCGGCGAGGGTACGAGCAGTACTTC

clone size: -
J gene: TRBJ2-3
D gene: -
V gene: TRBV6-5
CDR3 protein: CASCPGLHTDTQYF
CDR3 DNA: TGTGCCAGCTGCCCGGGACTTCACACAGATACGCAGTATTTT

clone size: few
J gene: TRBJ2-2
D gene: TRBD2
V gene: TRBV5-4
CDR3 protein: CASSSGTSGSFGELFF
CDR3 DNA: TGTGCCAGCAGCTCGGGGACTAGCGGGAGTTTCGGGGAGCTGTTTTTT

clone size: few
J gene: TRBJ1-6
D gene: -
V gene: TRBV6-1
CDR3 protein: CASSEITGPNNSPLHF
CDR3 DNA: TGTGCCAGCAGTGAAATAACAGGGCCAAATAATTCACCCCTCCACTTT

clone size: -
J gene: TRBJ1-1
D gene: TRBD1
V gene: TRBV6-5
CDR3 protein: CASSYSTGGGTEAFF
CDR3 DNA: TGTGCCAGCAGTTACTCGACAGGGGGCGGAACTGAAGCTTTCTTT

clone size: once
J gene: TRBJ1-6
D gene: -
V gene: TRBV7-9
CDR3 protein: CASSSDQGNSPLHF
CDR3 DNA: TGTGCCAGCAGCTCGGATCAGGGGAATTCACCCCTCCACTTT

clone size: many
J gene: TRBJ2-5
D gene: -
V gene: TRBV5-1
CDR3 protein: CASSTTVQETQYF
CDR3 DNA: TGCGCCAGCAGCACGACAGTCCAAGAGACCCAGTACTTC

clone size: few
J gene: TRBJ2-3
D gene: TRBD2
V gene: TRBV2
CDR3 protein: CASLRLAEGDTQYF
CDR3 DNA: TGTGCCAGCCTCCGACTAGCGGAAGGGGATACGCAGTATTTT

clone size: -
J gene: TRBJ2-7
D gene: -
V gene: TRBV30
CDR3 protein: CASGPLGVEQYF
CDR3 DNA: TGTGCCTCCGGGCCCCTCGGGGTCGAGCAGTACTTC